This T cell receptor beta chain stems from a study of siplizumab effects on memory and regulatory T cells. CDR1 SGHRS and CDR2 YFSETQ come from the germline V gene. The CDR3 is 12 amino acids. V was shortened by 4 bases and J by 4 bases, with 6 bases between the two germline ends. Some clones are missing from TCRdb's copy, which holds only in-frame ones; the method was immunoSEQ multiplex PCR. The repertoire holds tens of thousands of clones, with approximately 97% as singletons. Sequencing was performed on unstimulated naive, memory, effector memory and TEMRA subsets derived from a few donor pairs. The specimen was naive CD8+ T cells sorted from blood. The chain combines TRBV5-1 with TRBJ2-1; D is unresolved. The sequence derives from a human donor in good health. The CDR3 reads CASSRIYNEQFF. In nucleotides, the CDR3 is TGCGCCAGCAGCAGGATTTACAATGAGCAGTTCTTC.